The 9 T cell receptor beta chains below were found in one sample sequenced in a study of blood T cell repertoires in COVID-19. Using immunoSEQ multiplex PCR, the repertoire was profiled, and TCRdb retains in-frame clones only, with some absent. This table has fewer than 130,000 clones, roughly 87% appearing once. The sample was peripheral blood. These receptors were taken from a human donor in a cohort sampled during active COVID-19.

The rearrangement uses TRBV3-1 (or the pseudogene TRBV3-2) and TRBJ2-1, with 7 bases that match TRBD2. CDR3 length equals 16 residues. Unmatched junction bases numbered 10, after V lost 4 bases and J lost 4 bases. Germline V gene data show CDR1 as LGHDT and CDR2 as YNNKEL (reference sequence). Here the CDR3 reads CASSPTGTTLYNEQFF. CDR3 DNA: TGTGCCAGCAGCCCCACCGGGACTACACTATACAATGAGCAGTTCTTC.

The J gene is TRBJ2-2, the V gene TRBV7-6; maybe TRBD2 (6 bases). CDR1 SGHVS and CDR2 FNYEAQ come from the germline V gene. V was cut by 1 base and J by 1 base, with 10 bases left in between. The CDR3 covers 16 residues. CDR3 amino acids: CASSLEPSVNTGELFF. CDR3 bases: TGTGCCAGCAGCTTAGAGCCTAGCGTGAACACCGGGGAGCTGTTTTTT.

The chain links TRBV28 to TRBJ1-5; the match to TRBD1 covers 7 bases. The germline V gene has CDR1 MDHEN and CDR2 SYDVKM. Trimming cost V 2 bases and J 6 bases; bases outside gene matches: 10. This CDR3 has 16 amino acids. DNA of the CDR3: TGTGCCAGCAGTTTACTAGGGACAGATGCCGGTCAGCCCCAGCATTTT. Amino acids: CASSLLGTDAGQPQHF. The entire variable domain, with the rest obtained from reference TRBV28 and TRBJ1-5, is as follows: DVKVTQSSRYLVKRTGEKVFLECVQDMDHENMFWYRQDPGLGLRLIYFSYDVKMKEKGDIPEGYSVSREKKERFSLILESASTNQTSMYLCASSLLGTDAGQPQHFGDGTRLSIL.

This sequence joins TRBV7-3 and TRBJ2-2; TRBD2 aligns across 12 bases. V was pared by 8 bases and J by 4 bases, with 8 bases of the junction left unmatched. CDR3 length: 16 amino acids. Germline V CDR1 and CDR2: SGHTA, FQGTGA. Here the CDR3 reads CASGLAGGYGTGELFF. In DNA, the CDR3 is TGTGCCAGCGGGCTAGCGGGAGGGTACGGCACCGGGGAGCTGTTTTTT.

V usage is TRBV11-3 and J usage is TRBJ2-2; D possibly corresponds to TRBD2 (5 bases). V was clipped by 3 bases and J by 4 bases, with 12 bases between them. The germline CDR1 and CDR2 sequences are SGHNT and YENEEA. This CDR3 spans 15 amino acids. As DNA, the CDR3 is TGTGCCAGCAGCTTGTCTCGGGCGGGCACCGGGGAGCTGTTTTTT. Amino acids: CASSLSRAGTGELFF. The full variable domain, rest sourced from reference TRBV11-3 and TRBJ2-2, is EAGVVQSPRYKIIEKKQPVAFWCNPISGHNTLYWYLQNLGQGPELLIRYENEEAVDDSQLPKDRFSAERLKGVDSTLKIQPAELGDSAVYLCASSLSRAGTGELFFGEGSRLTVL.

The chain combines TRBV30 with TRBJ2-2, with D maybe TRBD1 (6 bases). V lost 2 bases to trimming and J lost 6 bases, with 10 bases between them. There are 13 residues in the CDR3. The germline CDR1 and CDR2 sequences are GTSNPN and SVGIG (reference sequence). The CDR3: CAWSITGSGELFF. The CDR3 DNA is TGTGCCTGGAGTATCACAGGGTCCGGGGAGCTGTTTTTT.

This chain uses TRBV6-4 with TRBJ1-2; weak D call: TRBD1 (6 bases). Between the trimmed V and J ends, which lost 3 bases and 4 bases, there was a span of 12 bases. Germline V gives CDR1 MRHNA, CDR2 SNTAGT. The CDR3 covers 14 residues. The CDR3 DNA is TGTGCCAGCAGTGAGATGGACAGTCTCTATGGCTACACCTTC. Translation: CASSEMDSLYGYTF.

The chain is built from TRBV18 and TRBJ1-5; D unresolved. V lost 2 bases and J 4 bases, leaving 6 bases between the germline ends. Germline V gives CDR1 KGHSH, CDR2 LQKENI. The CDR3 runs 13 residues. CDR3 sequence reads: CASSPERNQPQHF. The CDR3 nucleotides are TGTGCCAGCTCACCAGAGAGGAATCAGCCCCAGCATTTT. The full variable domain, in which reference TRBV18 and TRBJ1-5 provide the parts outside the CDR3, is NAGVMQNPRHLVRRRGQEARLRCSPMKGHSHVYWYRQLPEEGLKFMVYLQKENIIDESGMPKERFSAEFPKEGPSILRIQQVVRGDSAAYFCASSPERNQPQHFGDGTRLSIL.

The V gene is TRBV5-1, the J gene TRBJ1-2, with 7 bases that match TRBD1. V gave up 7 bases and J gave up 4 bases; unmatched junction bases: 7. CDR3 length: 13 amino acids. Per the germline V gene, CDR1 is SGHRS and CDR2 is YFSETQ. CDR3 DNA sequence: TGCGCCAGCCGGGAGGGGGCCTCCTATGGCTACACCTTC. As protein: CASREGASYGYTF.